One sample yielded the 7 T cell receptor beta chains listed below, sequenced in a study of T cell repertoires in cytomegalovirus infection. TCRdb itself ran the reads through MiXCR, one entry per CDR3 protein. The sample shows hundreds of thousands of distinct CDR3 sequences, approximately 46% of them seen only once. Their specific antigens are unknown. Here the sequenced sample was cultured PBMCs, taken from culture after CMV antigen stimulation. These receptors originate from a human donor in good health (CMV status not recorded). Some clones in this sample may be carry-over from other donors' samples.

The chain is built from TRBV12-3 or TRBV12-4 and TRBJ1-5; D may be TRBD1 (5 bases). Trimming cost V 4 bases and J 6 bases, with 13 bases left between them. The CDR3 has 14 amino acids. CDR3 residues: CASSSDSNIQPQHF. As DNA, the CDR3 is TGTGCCAGCAGTTCCGACAGTAATATTCAGCCCCAGCATTTT.

In the case of this clonotype: One junction end does not reproduce the germline sequence, and a read error may be involved. The chain carries TRBV6-8 and TRBJ1-4, with D uncertain. The CDR3 has 15 amino acids. Germline CDR1 and CDR2: MNHGY and SAAAGT. As DNA, the CDR3 is TGTGCCAGCTCTAACCCATATGTTACTAAAGAAAAACTGTTTTTT. Amino acids: CASSNPYVTKEKLFF.

The chain uses TRBV7-9 and TRBJ1-3, with unresolved D. The CDR3 has 15 residues. V shed 1 base and J shed 4 bases, with 11 bases lying between them. The V gene's germline CDR1 is SEHNR and CDR2 FQNEAQ (reference sequence). This chain's CDR3 is CASSLGGYRGNTIYF. The CDR3 DNA is TGTGCCAGCAGCTTAGGAGGATACCGAGGAAACACCATATATTTT.

This chain connects TRBV6-1 to TRBJ1-2, with D tentatively TRBD1 (5 bases). This CDR3 spans 14 amino acids. Germline lookup yields CDR1 MNHNS and CDR2 SASEGT. The ends were cut back, 1 base at V and 5 bases at J, with 11 bases in the middle. The chain's CDR3 is CASSEVGGDYGYTF. For the CDR3, the DNA is TGTGCCAGCAGTGAAGTTGGGGGAGATTATGGCTACACCTTC.

The V and J genes are TRBV7-6 and TRBJ2-2; TRBD2 matches 8 bases. The ends lost 2 bases at V and 5 bases at J; junction bases unmatched: 7. Germline V gene sequence: CDR1 SGHVS, CDR2 FNYEAQ. The length of the CDR3 is 16 residues. CDR3 coding DNA: TGTGCCAGCAGCTTATACGGGGGGGAGGAGACCGGGGAGCTGTTTTTT. Translated, it gives CASSLYGGEETGELFF.

The rearrangement links TRBV2 to TRBJ1-5, with 8 positions matching TRBD1. The CDR3 covers 14 residues. V lost 7 bases to trimming and J lost 7 bases; unmatched junction nucleotides: 9. The germline V gene has CDR1 SNHLY and CDR2 FYNNEI. CDR3 sequence (DNA): TGTGCCAGCACTGGACAGGGCTTGTCGCAGCCCCAGCATTTT. Encoded protein: CASTGQGLSQPQHF.

V usage is TRBV7-2 and J usage is TRBJ2-2, with D possibly TRBD2 on 7 matching bases. This CDR3 is built from 15 residues. Germline values: CDR1 SGHTA, CDR2 FQGNSA. Trimming stripped 3 bases from V and 5 bases from J, with 13 bases between. The CDR3: CASSFRGGRTGELFF. In DNA form, the CDR3 reads TGTGCCAGCAGCTTTAGGGGGGGCCGTACCGGGGAGCTGTTTTTT. The whole variable domain, remainder taken from reference TRBV7-2 and TRBJ2-2, is GAGVSQSPSNKVTEKGKDVELRCDPISGHTALYWYRQSLGQGLEFLIYFQGNSAPDKSGLPSDRFSAERTGGSVSTLTIQRTQQEDSAVYLCASSFRGGRTGELFFGEGSRLTVL.